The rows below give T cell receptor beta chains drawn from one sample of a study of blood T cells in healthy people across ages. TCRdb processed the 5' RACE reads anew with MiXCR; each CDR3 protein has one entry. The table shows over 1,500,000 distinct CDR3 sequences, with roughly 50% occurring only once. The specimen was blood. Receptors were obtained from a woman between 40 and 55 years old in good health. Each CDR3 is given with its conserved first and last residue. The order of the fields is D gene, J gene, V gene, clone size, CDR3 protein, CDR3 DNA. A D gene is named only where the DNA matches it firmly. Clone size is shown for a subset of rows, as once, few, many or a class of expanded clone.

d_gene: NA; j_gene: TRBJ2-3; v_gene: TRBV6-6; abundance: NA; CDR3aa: CASSYREGTDTQYF; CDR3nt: TGTGCCAGCAGCTACAGGGAGGGCACAGATACGCAGTATTTT
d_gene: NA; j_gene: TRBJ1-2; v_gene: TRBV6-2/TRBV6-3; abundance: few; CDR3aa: CASSTAGLRNYGYTF; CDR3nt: TGTGCCAGCAGTACGGCGGGGCTCCGGAACTATGGCTACACCTTC
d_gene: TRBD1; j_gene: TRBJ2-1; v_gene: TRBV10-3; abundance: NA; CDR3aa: CAIGGRVDRGYNEQFF; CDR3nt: TGCGCCATCGGTGGTCGGGTGGACAGGGGATACAATGAGCAGTTCTTC
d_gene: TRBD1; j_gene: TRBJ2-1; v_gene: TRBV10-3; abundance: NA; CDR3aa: CAIGDRQKNHEQFF; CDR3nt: TGTGCCATCGGGGACAGACAAAAAAACCATGAGCAGTTCTTC
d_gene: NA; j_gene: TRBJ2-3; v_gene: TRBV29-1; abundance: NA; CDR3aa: CSVEDITLPTDTQYF; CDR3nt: TGCAGCGTTGAAGATATTACACTACCCACAGATACGCAGTATTTT
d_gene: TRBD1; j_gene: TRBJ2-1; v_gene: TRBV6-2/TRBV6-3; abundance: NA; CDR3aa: CASSYSKTGHDNEQFF; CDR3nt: TGTGCCAGCAGTTACTCGAAGACAGGGCACGACAATGAGCAGTTCTTC
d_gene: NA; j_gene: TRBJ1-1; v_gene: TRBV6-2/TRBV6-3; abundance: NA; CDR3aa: CASSPRGAGHTEAFF; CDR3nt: TGTGCCAGCAGTCCCAGGGGAGCCGGGCACACTGAAGCTTTCTTT
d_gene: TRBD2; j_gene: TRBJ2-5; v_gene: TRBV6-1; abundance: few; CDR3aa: CASTGLADYRETQYF; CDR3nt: TGTGCCAGCACTGGACTAGCGGACTACCGAGAGACCCAGTACTTC
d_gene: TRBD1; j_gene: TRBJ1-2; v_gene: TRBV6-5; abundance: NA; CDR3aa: CASSPPTGSGSYGYTF; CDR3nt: TGTGCCAGCAGTCCCCCGACAGGGTCTGGGAGCTATGGCTACACCTTC
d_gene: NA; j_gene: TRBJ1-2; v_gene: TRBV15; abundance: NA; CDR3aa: CATSTHRGDGYTF; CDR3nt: TGTGCCACCAGCACTCACCGGGGCGACGGCTACACCTTC
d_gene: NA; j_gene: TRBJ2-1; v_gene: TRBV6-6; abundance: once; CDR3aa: CASSQLREQFF; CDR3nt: TGTGCCAGCAGCCAACTCCGCGAGCAGTTCTTC
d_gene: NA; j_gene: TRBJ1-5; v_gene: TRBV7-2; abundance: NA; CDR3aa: CASSLTEGVNQPQHF; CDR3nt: TGTGCCAGCAGCTTAACTGAGGGTGTCAATCAGCCCCAGCATTTT
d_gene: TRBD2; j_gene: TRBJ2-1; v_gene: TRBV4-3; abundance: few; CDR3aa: CASSQVLAGGSNEQFF; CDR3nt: TGCGCCAGCAGCCAAGTACTAGCGGGGGGGAGTAATGAGCAGTTCTTC
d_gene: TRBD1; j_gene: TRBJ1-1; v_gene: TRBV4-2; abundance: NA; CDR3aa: CASSLPGTGKSEAFF; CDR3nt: TGTGCCAGCAGCCTGCCCGGGACAGGGAAGAGTGAAGCTTTCTTT
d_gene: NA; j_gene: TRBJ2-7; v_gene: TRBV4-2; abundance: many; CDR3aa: CASSQEPGGSYEQYF; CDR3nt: TGTGCCAGCAGCCAAGAGCCCGGGGGCTCCTACGAGCAGTACTTC
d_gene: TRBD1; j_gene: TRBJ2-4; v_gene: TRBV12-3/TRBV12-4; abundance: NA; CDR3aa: CASSFRQGAAAKNIQYF; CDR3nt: TGTGCCAGCAGTTTCAGACAGGGGGCGGCGGCCAAAAACATTCAGTACTTC
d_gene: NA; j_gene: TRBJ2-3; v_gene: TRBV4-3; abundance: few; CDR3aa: CASSQGYEDTQYF; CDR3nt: TGCGCCAGCAGCCAAGGGTATGAAGATACGCAGTATTTT
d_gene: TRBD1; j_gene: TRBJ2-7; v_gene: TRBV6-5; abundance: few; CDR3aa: CASRPGTGAYEQYF; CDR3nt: TGTGCCAGCAGGCCCGGGACAGGGGCCTACGAGCAGTACTTC
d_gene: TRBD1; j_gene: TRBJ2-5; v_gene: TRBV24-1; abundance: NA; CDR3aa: CAIHPGQGGNEQYF; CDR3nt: TGTGCCATTCATCCGGGACAGGGTGGTAATGAGCAGTACTTC
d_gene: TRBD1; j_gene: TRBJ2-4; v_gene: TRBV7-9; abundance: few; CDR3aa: CASSLAGTGGRANIQYF; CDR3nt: TGTGCCAGCAGCTTAGCGGGGACAGGGGGAAGGGCGAACATTCAGTACTTC
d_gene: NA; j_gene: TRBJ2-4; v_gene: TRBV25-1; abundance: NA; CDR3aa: CASSKSTAGYNEQYF; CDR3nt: TGTGCCAGCAGTAAATCAACCGCGGGCTACAATGAGCAGTACTTC
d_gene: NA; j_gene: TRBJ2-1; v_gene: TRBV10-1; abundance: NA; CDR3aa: CASSENVEKFF; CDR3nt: TGCGCCAGCAGTGAGAATGTAGAAAAGTTCTTC
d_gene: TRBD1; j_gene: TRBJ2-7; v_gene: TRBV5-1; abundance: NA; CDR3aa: CASSVDREAYEQYF; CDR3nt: TGCGCCAGCAGCGTGGACAGGGAAGCCTACGAGCAGTACTTC
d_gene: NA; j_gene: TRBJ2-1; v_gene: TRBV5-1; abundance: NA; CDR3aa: CASSLNSNNEQFF; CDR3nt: TGCGCCAGCAGCCTAAACAGCAACAATGAGCAGTTCTTC
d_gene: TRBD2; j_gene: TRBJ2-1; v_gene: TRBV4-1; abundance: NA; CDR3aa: CASSQGLLAGGPQSEQFF; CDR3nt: TGCGCCAGCAGCCAAGGGCTACTAGCGGGGGGGCCACAGAGTGAGCAGTTCTTC
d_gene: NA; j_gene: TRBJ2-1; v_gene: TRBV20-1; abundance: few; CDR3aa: CSGSGQNEQFF; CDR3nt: TGCAGTGGTAGTGGGCAAAATGAGCAGTTCTTC
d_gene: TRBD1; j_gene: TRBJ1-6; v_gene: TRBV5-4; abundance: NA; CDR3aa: CASSSQTGVNSPLHF; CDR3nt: TGTGCCAGCAGCTCACAGACAGGGGTTAATTCACCCCTCCACTTT
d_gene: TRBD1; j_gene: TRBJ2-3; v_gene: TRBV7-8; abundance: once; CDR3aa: CASSLNSRGRTDTQYF; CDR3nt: TGTGCCAGCAGCTTAAATAGCAGGGGGCGCACAGATACGCAGTATTTT
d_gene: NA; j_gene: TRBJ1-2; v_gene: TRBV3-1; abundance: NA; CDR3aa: CASSQDGGAVGYTF; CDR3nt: TGTGCCAGCAGCCAAGACGGTGGGGCTGTCGGCTACACCTTC
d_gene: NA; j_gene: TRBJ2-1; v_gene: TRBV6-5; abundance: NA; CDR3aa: CASAWESSYNEQFF; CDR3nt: TGTGCCAGTGCGTGGGAGTCGTCCTACAATGAGCAGTTCTTC
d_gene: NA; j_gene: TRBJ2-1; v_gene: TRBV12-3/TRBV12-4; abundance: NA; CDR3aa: CASSSWLPSDEQFF; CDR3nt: TGTGCCAGCAGCTCTTGGCTCCCTAGCGATGAGCAGTTCTTC
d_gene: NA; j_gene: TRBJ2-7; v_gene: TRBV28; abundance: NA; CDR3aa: CASRPGRHLEQYF; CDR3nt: TGTGCCAGCAGACCGGGACGGCACTTGGAGCAGTACTTC
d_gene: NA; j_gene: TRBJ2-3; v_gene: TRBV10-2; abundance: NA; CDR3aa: CASSEMGRSTDTQYF; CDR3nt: TGCGCCAGCAGTGAGATGGGACGTAGCACAGATACGCAGTATTTT
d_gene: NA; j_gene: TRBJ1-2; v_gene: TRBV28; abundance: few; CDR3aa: CASSFPRGGYTF; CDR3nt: TGTGCCAGCAGTTTCCCCAGGGGTGGCTACACCTTC
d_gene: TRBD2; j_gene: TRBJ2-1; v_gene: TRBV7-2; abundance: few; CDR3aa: CASSTSGGAYYEQFF; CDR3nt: TGTGCCAGCAGCACTAGCGGGGGGGCATACTATGAGCAGTTCTTC
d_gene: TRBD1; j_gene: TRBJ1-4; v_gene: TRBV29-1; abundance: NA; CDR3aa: CSVEDPSGTGGEKLFF; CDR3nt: TGCAGCGTTGAAGATCCGTCCGGGACAGGGGGGGAAAAACTGTTTTTT
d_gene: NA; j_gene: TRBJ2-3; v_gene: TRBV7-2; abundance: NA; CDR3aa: CASSPRDGRKWTDTQYF; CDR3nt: TGTGCCAGCAGCCCCCGTGATGGGCGGAAGTGGACAGATACGCAGTATTTT
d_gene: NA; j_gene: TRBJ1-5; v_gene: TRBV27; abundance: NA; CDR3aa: CASSLFRGAGNQPQHF; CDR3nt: TGTGCCAGCAGTTTATTTCGGGGGGCAGGTAATCAGCCCCAGCATTTT
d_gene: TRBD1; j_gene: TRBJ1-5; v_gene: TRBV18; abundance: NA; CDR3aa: CASSPRIGTVSNQPQHF; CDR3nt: TGTGCCAGCTCACCAAGGATCGGGACAGTTTCCAATCAGCCCCAGCATTTT
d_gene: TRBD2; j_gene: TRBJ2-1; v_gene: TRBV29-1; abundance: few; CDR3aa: CSVVAGNEQFF; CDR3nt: TGCAGCGTTGTAGCGGGGAATGAGCAGTTCTTC
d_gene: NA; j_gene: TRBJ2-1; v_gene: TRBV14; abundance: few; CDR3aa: CASSQGRGKSYNEQFF; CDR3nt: TGTGCCAGCAGCCAAGGACGGGGGAAATCCTACAATGAGCAGTTCTTC
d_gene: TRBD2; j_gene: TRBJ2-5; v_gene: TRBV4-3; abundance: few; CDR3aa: CASSQGVAGGLQETQYF; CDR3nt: TGCGCCAGCAGCCAAGGGGTAGCGGGGGGTCTCCAAGAGACCCAGTACTTC
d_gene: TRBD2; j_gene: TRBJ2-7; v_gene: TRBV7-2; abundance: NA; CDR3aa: CVSSPSGGPYEQYF; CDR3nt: TGTGTCAGCAGCCCAAGCGGGGGACCCTACGAGCAGTACTTC
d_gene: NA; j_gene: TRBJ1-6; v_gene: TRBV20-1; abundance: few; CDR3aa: CSARVGNLDRNSPLHF; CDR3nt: TGCAGTGCTAGAGTCGGGAATCTGGACCGTAATTCACCCCTCCACTTT
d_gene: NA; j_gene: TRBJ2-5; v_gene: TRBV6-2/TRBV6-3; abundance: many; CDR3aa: CASQGGETQYF; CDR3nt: TGTGCCAGCCAAGGTGGAGAGACCCAGTACTTC
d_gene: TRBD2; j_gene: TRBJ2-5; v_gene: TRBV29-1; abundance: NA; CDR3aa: CSATSGGAYQETQYF; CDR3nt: TGCAGCGCGACTAGCGGGGGAGCGTACCAAGAGACCCAGTACTTC
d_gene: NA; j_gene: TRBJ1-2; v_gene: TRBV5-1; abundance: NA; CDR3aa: CASSSHPIYYGYTF; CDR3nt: TGCGCCAGCAGTTCACACCCGATCTACTATGGCTACACCTTC
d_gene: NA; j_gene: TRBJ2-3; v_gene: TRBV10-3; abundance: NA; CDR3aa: CAMARAEVGPNADTQYF; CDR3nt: TGTGCCATGGCCCGCGCCGAGGTCGGCCCAAATGCAGATACGCAGTATTTT
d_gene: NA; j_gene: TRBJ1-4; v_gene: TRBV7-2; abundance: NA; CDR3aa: CASSRAGPPTNEKLFF; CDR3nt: TGTGCCAGCAGCCGCGCGGGGCCTCCAACTAATGAAAAACTGTTTTTT
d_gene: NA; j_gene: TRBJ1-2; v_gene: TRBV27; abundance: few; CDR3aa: CASSFLGGVMRYGYTF; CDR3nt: TGTGCCAGCAGTTTTCTGGGGGGCGTAATGCGCTATGGCTACACCTTC
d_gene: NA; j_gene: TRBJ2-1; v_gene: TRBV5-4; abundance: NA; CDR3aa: CASSIGLQLEQFF; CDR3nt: TGTGCCAGCAGCATAGGACTGCAGTTGGAGCAGTTCTTC
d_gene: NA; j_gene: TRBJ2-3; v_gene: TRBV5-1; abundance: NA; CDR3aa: CASTTPSSSPDTQYF; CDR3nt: TGCGCCAGCACCACCCCCTCGTCTAGCCCAGATACGCAGTATTTT
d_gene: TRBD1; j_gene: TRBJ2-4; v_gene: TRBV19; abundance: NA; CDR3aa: CASSQISTGVGGKNIQYF; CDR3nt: TGTGCCAGTAGTCAGATTAGTACAGGGGTTGGGGGCAAAAACATTCAGTACTTC